One sample yielded the 18 T cell receptor beta chains listed below, sequenced in a study of CD8 T cells in ankylosing spondylitis. General study results and limits: Among TCR beta sequences, a motif of about 8 highly homologous variants appeared characteristic of ankylosing spondylitis blood.

These receptors have no identified antigens. TCRdb itself ran the 5' RACE reads through MiXCR, one entry per CDR3 protein. The sample holds about 440,000 distinct CDR3 sequences, under 20% seen once. Input material: blood, either unsorted or a sorted T cell fraction (not recorded which). The origin of the receptors is a male donor with ankylosing spondylitis.

This clonotype was seen many times. This rearrangement joins TRBV10-3 to TRBJ2-7; a possible D gene is TRBD2 (7 bases). Germline CDR1 is ENHRY and CDR2 is SYGVKD. Trimming removed 1 base from V and 2 bases from J, with 15 bases in between. The CDR3 length is 16 residues. This CDR3 reads CAISELRGAQTYEQYF. CDR3 coding DNA: TGTGCCATCAGTGAGTTACGGGGGGCGCAAACCTACGAGCAGTACTTC.

This clonotype was picked up a small number of times. The chain couples TRBV29-1 to TRBJ1-1, with no clear D. This CDR3 has 12 amino acids. Trimming left V 3 bases short and J 5 bases short, with 10 bases between. Germline values: CDR1 SQVTM, CDR2 ANQGSEA. The CDR3, as DNA: TGCAGCGTTGACCTTGGGAGAACTGAAGCTTTCTTT. Its translation is CSVDLGRTEAFF.

This chain connects TRBV20-1 to TRBJ2-3, with TRBD2 matching over 11 bases. Germline values: CDR1 DFQATT, CDR2 SNEGSKA (reference sequence). Trimming cost V 5 bases and J 0 bases; bases outside gene matches: 7. The CDR3 runs 16 residues. CDR3 protein: CSAQDTSGSSTDTQYF. The CDR3 DNA follows: TGCAGTGCTCAAGACACTAGCGGGAGCAGCACAGATACGCAGTATTTT.

Many counts were recorded for this clonotype. The chain has TRBV12-3 or TRBV12-4 and TRBJ1-1; 7 bases are shared with TRBD1. The length of the CDR3 is 13 residues. V shed 5 bases and J 4 bases; nucleotides not matched to a gene: 4. CDR3 in DNA: TGTGCCAGCAGTCCTGGACAGGCCACTGAAGCTTTCTTT. The encoded protein is CASSPGQATEAFF.

This clonotype was detected only a few times. The CDR3 sequence: CASSSREAGYNEQFF. CDR3 coding DNA: TGTGCCAGCAGTTCGCGGGAGGCGGGCTACAATGAGCAGTTCTTC. The rearrangement links TRBV12-3 or TRBV12-4 to TRBJ2-1, with 8 bases aligning to TRBD2. The CDR3 contains 15 residues. Germline trimming cut 4 bases from V and 3 bases from J; bases unmatched to any gene: 5.

This clonotype has only a few counts. CDR3 sequence reads: CASSPGTESTGYTF. The DNA for the CDR3 is TGTGCCAGCAGTCCCGGGACAGAGTCAACTGGCTACACCTTC. V gene TRBV12-3 or TRBV12-4 combines with J gene TRBJ1-2, with TRBD1 identical over 7 bases. After removal of 5 bases from V and 7 bases from J, the junction contained 10 bases not matched to a gene. This CDR3 contains 14 residues.

The chain couples TRBV3-1 to TRBJ1-1; no clear D. The CDR3 spans 13 residues. V shed 2 bases and J shed 1 base, with 5 bases lying between them. The V gene's germline CDR1 is LGHDT and CDR2 YNNKEL (reference sequence). CDR3 amino acids: CASSQRRNTEAFF. In DNA form, the CDR3 reads TGTGCCAGCAGCCAACGGAGGAACACTGAAGCTTTCTTT.

The chain recombines TRBV20-1 with TRBJ2-7; D may be TRBD2 (6 bases). Germline V CDR1 and CDR2: DFQATT, SNEGSKA (reference sequence). Trimming removed 3 bases at V and 4 bases at J, with 19 bases between. The CDR3 has 15 amino acids. The CDR3 DNA reads TGCAGTGCTAGGTCCAGGGCCCCGACTAGATACGAGCAGTACTTC. This encodes CSARSRAPTRYEQYF.

This clonotype has just a few counts. This sequence joins TRBV6-1 and TRBJ1-6; possible D gene TRBD1, 5 bases. Trimming shortened V by 8 bases and J by 7 bases, and 15 bases separated the two germline ends. CDR3 size: 14 residues. Germline CDR1 reads MNHNS; CDR2 reads SASEGT. The CDR3 here is CASAWDGKNSPLHF. The CDR3 DNA follows: TGTGCCAGCGCCTGGGACGGAAAAAATTCACCCCTCCACTTT.

The chain links TRBV28 to TRBJ2-1; D is undetermined. V was pared by 3 bases and J by 0 bases, with 6 bases between. This CDR3 spans 14 amino acids. Germline V gene lookup returns CDR1 MDHEN and CDR2 SYDVKM. CDR3 in DNA: TGTGCCAGCAGTTTTGTCTCCTCCTACAATGAGCAGTTCTTC. It specifies CASSFVSSYNEQFF.

V and J are TRBV20-1 and TRBJ2-5, with D tentatively TRBD2 (6 bases). V gave up 6 bases and J gave up 4 bases, with 12 bases separating them. Looked up from germline, CDR1 is DFQATT and CDR2 is SNEGSKA (reference sequence). The CDR3 covers 12 residues. CDR3 sequence: CSASGSPETQYF. CDR3 in DNA: TGCAGTGCGTCCGGGAGTCCAGAGACCCAGTACTTC.

The gene calls are TRBV5-1 and TRBJ2-6; maybe TRBD2 (6 bases). The CDR3 sequence is 17 residues long. Germline V gives CDR1 SGHRS, CDR2 YFSETQ. Trimming left V 0 bases short and J 0 bases short, with 10 bases between. The CDR3 sequence is CASSLGDSYSGANVLTF. The DNA of the CDR3 is TGCGCCAGCAGCTTGGGGGACTCCTACTCTGGGGCCAACGTCCTGACTTTC.

This chain connects TRBV10-3 to TRBJ1-6; 7 bases are a match to TRBD1. Trimming removed 5 bases from V and 10 bases from J; junction bases left unmatched: 11. The CDR3 loop spans 15 amino acids. CDR1 is ENHRY, CDR2 SYGVKD, per germline. CDR3 in DNA: TGTGCCATCAGTCTATTCGACAGGGACGGGTCACCCCTCCACTTT. Amino acids: CAISLFDRDGSPLHF.

The V call is TRBV29-1, the J call TRBJ1-1; D might be TRBD1 (6 bases). CDR1 SQVTM and CDR2 ANQGSEA come from the germline V gene. The CDR3 extends over 13 amino acids. The germline V and J ends were trimmed by 6 bases and 1 base, with 12 bases remaining between them. The CDR3 reads CSVLRGRNTEAFF. CDR3 in DNA: TGCAGCGTGCTAAGGGGGAGGAACACTGAAGCTTTCTTT.

V and J are TRBV9 and TRBJ2-5; TRBD2 matches 7 bases. This CDR3 contains 15 residues. CDR1 SGDLS and CDR2 YYNGEE come from the germline V gene. V shed 4 bases and J 6 bases; nucleotides not matched to a gene: 12. The CDR3 sequence is CASSTPKRGRQTQYF. DNA for the CDR3: TGTGCCAGCAGCACTCCGAAGCGGGGAAGGCAGACCCAGTACTTC.

This clonotype was detected a few times. The chain has TRBV7-9 and TRBJ1-1; D uncertain. This CDR3 contains 13 residues. Trimming left V 5 bases short and J 10 bases short, with 17 bases between. In germline, CDR1 is SEHNR, CDR2 FQNEAQ (reference sequence). Here the CDR3 reads CASSPRAELGAFF. CDR3 nucleotides: TGTGCCAGCAGCCCCAGAGCTGAACTGGGAGCTTTCTTT.

The chain carries TRBV7-3 and TRBJ2-1; D gene ambiguous. Germline V gene data show CDR1 as SGHTA and CDR2 as FQGTGA. This CDR3 has 13 residues. Trimming shortened V by 3 bases and J by 7 bases, and 10 bases separated the two germline ends. The CDR3 region is CASSLGERNEQFF. DNA of the CDR3: TGTGCCAGCAGCTTGGGCGAGCGAAATGAGCAGTTCTTC.

A few counts support this clonotype. The CDR3 here is CSASGSSGNEQFF. The CDR3 bases are TGCAGTGCTAGCGGGAGTTCGGGCAATGAGCAGTTCTTC. J is TRBJ2-1 and V is TRBV20-1; possibly TRBD2 for D (6 bases). Trimming shortened V by 3 bases and J by 6 bases, and 12 bases separated the two germline ends. CDR1 DFQATT and CDR2 SNEGSKA come from the germline V gene (reference sequence). The CDR3 has 13 residues.